The sequence of this T cell receptor beta chain was determined in a study of blood T cell repertoires in COVID-19. Germline CDR1 reads LGHNA; CDR2 reads YNFKEQ. The CDR3 is made up of 13 amino acids. Germline trimming cut 9 bases from V and 8 bases from J; bases unmatched to any gene: 7. Generated by immunoSEQ multiplex PCR, the TCRdb table keeps only in-frame clones and is missing some. The sample holds about 360,000 clones, around nine tenths seen once. The sequenced material came from peripheral blood. The chain is built from TRBV4-2 and TRBJ1-2, with 12 bases matching TRBD1. This receptor was taken from a human donor in a cohort sampled during active COVID-19. Written as DNA, the CDR3 is TGTGCCAGTGGGGGACAGGGGGCGCCGGGCTACACCTTC. This translates into CASGGQGAPGYTF.